Below are 5 T cell receptor beta chains sequenced from a single sample in a study of beta chain features in type 1 diabetes. Points from the study as a whole: Moderately but significantly shorter TCRB CDR3s were found in Type 1 diabetes patients in all four CD4+ subsets.

These receptors are not linked to any known antigen. All of the isolated RNA was reverse transcribed, so expressed TCRB transcripts were sequenced. Data came from immunoSEQ multiplex PCR; TCRdb stores just in-frame clones and leaves some out. This sample has a few hundred thousand clones, with roughly an eighth found just once. Sequences were obtained from naive CD4+ T cells from blood. The receptors shown here come from a man aged 25 to 40 with type 1 diabetes.

The sample holds a few counts of this clone. This chain uses TRBV9 with TRBJ2-3, with 9 positions matching TRBD2. The germline V gene has CDR1 SGDLS and CDR2 YYNGEE. The CDR3 has 17 residues. Germline trimming cut 4 bases from V and 2 bases from J; bases unmatched to any gene: 11. Here the CDR3 DNA reads TGTGCCAGCAGCAATACTGCTAGCGGGATTAACACAGATACGCAGTATTTT. It codes for CASSNTASGINTDTQYF.

This clone has a handful of counts. The chain recombines TRBV6-5 with TRBJ2-5; 11 bases align to TRBD1. The germline V gene encodes CDR1 MNHEY and CDR2 SVGAGI. Trimming at V came to 0 bases and at J to 7 bases, leaving 7 bases not matched to a gene. The CDR3 consists of 16 residues. The CDR3 sequence: CASSYSMGQGGATQYF. The CDR3 DNA is TGTGCCAGCAGTTACTCGATGGGACAGGGGGGCGCGACCCAGTACTTC.

This clone was detected a few times. The rearrangement joins TRBV5-1 to TRBJ2-1; 13 positions agree with TRBD2. The germline gives CDR1 SGHRS, CDR2 YFSETQ. The ends lost 4 bases at V and 5 bases at J; junction bases unmatched: 6. CDR3 length: 16 residues. The CDR3 sequence: CASSAPGLAGNNEQFF. The DNA for the CDR3 is TGCGCCAGCAGCGCACCGGGACTAGCGGGGAACAATGAGCAGTTCTTC. Full variable domain (outside the CDR3, taken from reference TRBV5-1 and TRBJ2-1): KAGVTQTPRYLIKTRGQQVTLSCSPISGHRSVSWYQQTPGQGLQFLFEYFSETQRNKGNFPGRFSGRQFSNSRSEMNVSTLELGDSALYLCASSAPGLAGNNEQFFGPGTRLTVL.

V and J are TRBV7-2 and TRBJ1-2; 8 bases match TRBD1. This CDR3 spans 16 amino acids. Germline CDR1 and CDR2: SGHTA and FQGNSA. With V trimmed by 1 base and J by 8 bases, 12 bases remained unmatched. The CDR3 nucleotides read TGTGCCAGCAGCTTAGTGGGATCAGGGGGCGCGCGGGGCTACACCTTC. Protein: CASSLVGSGGARGYTF.

This clone was seen only a few times. The chain joins TRBV4-2 to TRBJ1-1, with a weak D call TRBD1 (6 bases). The germline V and J ends were trimmed by 1 base and 7 bases, with 7 bases remaining between them. This CDR3 spans 12 amino acids. Germline CDR1 and CDR2: LGHNA and YNFKEQ. The CDR3 reads CASSQGTVEAFF. The CDR3 DNA follows: TGTGCCAGCAGCCAAGGGACAGTTGAAGCTTTCTTT.